The rows below give T cell receptor beta chains drawn from one sample of a study of cytotoxic CD8 clonotypes in ibrutinib-treated CLL. Clones were read by immunoSEQ multiplex PCR, and TCRdb kept only the in-frame ones, dropping some. The table includes approximately 45,000 clones, approximately 65% detected once. This specimen was PBMCs, taken after 24 months of ibrutinib treatment. The receptors come from a human donor with chronic lymphocytic leukemia. Each CDR3 is given with its conserved first and last residue. D genes are given only for firm matches. Clone size, where shown, is once, few, many, or a class for clones that have expanded.

D gene: -
CDR3 length: 15
clone size: -
J gene: TRBJ1-2
V gene: TRBV27
CDR3 protein: CASSPDRQQGYGYTF
CDR3 DNA: TGTGCCAGCAGCCCAGACAGACAGCAGGGCTATGGCTACACCTTC

D gene: TRBD1
CDR3 length: 15
clone size: -
J gene: TRBJ2-2
V gene: TRBV30
CDR3 protein: CAWSVPDRATGELFF
CDR3 DNA: TGTGCCTGGAGTGTCCCGGACAGGGCCACCGGGGAGCTGTTTTTT

D gene: -
CDR3 length: 14
clone size: -
J gene: TRBJ2-4
V gene: TRBV5-4
CDR3 protein: CASGRQGEVGIQYF
CDR3 DNA: TGTGCCTCAGGGAGGCAGGGGGAAGTGGGCATTCAGTACTTC

D gene: TRBD1
CDR3 length: 16
clone size: -
J gene: TRBJ2-3
V gene: TRBV19
CDR3 protein: CASSPRDRGRADTQYF
CDR3 DNA: TGTGCCAGTAGTCCCCGGGACAGGGGGCGTGCAGATACGCAGTATTTT

D gene: TRBD2
CDR3 length: 15
clone size: few
J gene: TRBJ2-3
V gene: TRBV7-3
CDR3 protein: CASSLRAGDTDTQYF
CDR3 DNA: TGTGCCAGCAGCTTAAGGGCGGGAGATACAGATACGCAGTATTTT

D gene: TRBD1
CDR3 length: 16
clone size: -
J gene: TRBJ1-5
V gene: TRBV15
CDR3 protein: CATSRDPGQGDQPQHF
CDR3 DNA: TGTGCCACCAGCAGAGATCCCGGACAGGGAGATCAGCCCCAGCATTTT

D gene: -
CDR3 length: 14
clone size: -
J gene: TRBJ2-2
V gene: TRBV14
CDR3 protein: CASSQVSGTGELFF
CDR3 DNA: TGTGCCAGCAGCCAAGTTTCCGGGACCGGGGAGCTGTTTTTT

D gene: -
CDR3 length: 15
clone size: -
J gene: TRBJ2-1
V gene: TRBV9
CDR3 protein: CASSPKPLSSNEQFF
CDR3 DNA: TGTGCCAGCAGCCCCAAGCCCCTGTCCTCTAATGAGCAGTTCTTC

D gene: -
CDR3 length: 15
clone size: few
J gene: TRBJ1-1
V gene: TRBV4-1
CDR3 protein: CASSQGTAVNTEAFF
CDR3 DNA: TGCGCCAGCAGCCAAGGGACAGCCGTGAACACTGAAGCTTTCTTT

D gene: -
CDR3 length: 13
clone size: -
J gene: TRBJ2-2
V gene: TRBV7-9
CDR3 protein: CASSPRSAGELFF
CDR3 DNA: TGTGCCAGCAGCCCCCGTTCCGCCGGGGAGCTGTTTTTT

D gene: -
CDR3 length: 15
clone size: -
J gene: TRBJ1-4
V gene: TRBV9
CDR3 protein: CASSAKTGTNEKLFF
CDR3 DNA: TGTGCCAGCAGCGCGAAGACAGGAACTAATGAAAAACTGTTTTTT

D gene: -
CDR3 length: 16
clone size: few
J gene: TRBJ2-3
V gene: TRBV7-8
CDR3 protein: CASSINRGLSTDTQYF
CDR3 DNA: TGTGCCAGCAGCATAAATAGGGGATTGAGCACAGATACGCAGTATTTT

D gene: TRBD1
CDR3 length: 12
clone size: few
J gene: TRBJ1-2
V gene: TRBV7-9
CDR3 protein: CASSSGGGGYTF
CDR3 DNA: TGTGCCAGCAGCTCAGGGGGCGGCGGCTACACCTTC

D gene: TRBD1
CDR3 length: 15
clone size: once
J gene: TRBJ1-4
V gene: TRBV6-1
CDR3 protein: CASTLSGTAITPVRF
CDR3 DNA: TGTGCCAGCACACTATCCGGGACAGCGATTACCCCAGTTAGGTTT

D gene: TRBD1
CDR3 length: 14
clone size: -
J gene: TRBJ2-7
V gene: TRBV27
CDR3 protein: CASSFPGTAYEQYF
CDR3 DNA: TGTGCCAGCAGTTTCCCCGGGACAGCCTACGAGCAGTACTTC

D gene: -
CDR3 length: 14
clone size: few
J gene: TRBJ2-7
V gene: TRBV18
CDR3 protein: CASSEGLGAYEQYF
CDR3 DNA: TGTGCCAGCTCAGAAGGACTGGGGGCCTACGAGCAGTACTTC

D gene: -
CDR3 length: 14
clone size: -
J gene: TRBJ2-2
V gene: TRBV6-5
CDR3 protein: CASRRGSGTGELFF
CDR3 DNA: TGTGCCAGCCGCCGGGGTAGTGGCACCGGGGAGCTGTTTTTT

D gene: -
CDR3 length: 13
clone size: -
J gene: TRBJ2-7
V gene: TRBV2
CDR3 protein: CASSVNGNHEQYF
CDR3 DNA: TGTGCCAGCAGTGTGAACGGGAACCACGAGCAGTACTTC

D gene: TRBD1
CDR3 length: 11
clone size: medium-sized
J gene: TRBJ2-1
V gene: TRBV2
CDR3 protein: CASSEPDRKFF
CDR3 DNA: TGTGCCAGCAGTGAACCGGACAGGAAGTTCTTC

D gene: TRBD1
CDR3 length: 15
clone size: -
J gene: TRBJ2-7
V gene: TRBV7-2
CDR3 protein: CASSFGQGAIYEQYF
CDR3 DNA: TGTGCTAGCAGCTTCGGACAGGGGGCTATTTACGAGCAGTACTTC

D gene: TRBD1
CDR3 length: 13
clone size: once
J gene: TRBJ1-2
V gene: TRBV5-1
CDR3 protein: CASCPGQTYGYTF
CDR3 DNA: TGCGCCAGTTGTCCGGGACAGACCTATGGCTACACCTTC

D gene: TRBD2
CDR3 length: 20
clone size: -
J gene: TRBJ2-1
V gene: TRBV11-3
CDR3 protein: CASSLTLGLAGGSSYNEQFF
CDR3 DNA: TGTGCCAGCAGCTTAACTTTGGGACTAGCGGGGGGGAGCTCCTACAATGAGCAGTTCTTC

D gene: -
CDR3 length: 15
clone size: -
J gene: TRBJ2-3
V gene: TRBV7-8
CDR3 protein: CASSLGRGPTDTQYF
CDR3 DNA: TGTGCCAGCAGCTTAGGGCGGGGGCCCACAGATACGCAGTATTTT

D gene: -
CDR3 length: 14
clone size: -
J gene: TRBJ2-7
V gene: TRBV7-3
CDR3 protein: CASSSPGDSYEQYF
CDR3 DNA: TGTGCCAGCAGCTCGCCAGGGGATTCTTACGAGCAGTACTTC

D gene: TRBD1
CDR3 length: 18
clone size: -
J gene: TRBJ2-1
V gene: TRBV5-1
CDR3 protein: CASSFLSGTGGSYNEQFF
CDR3 DNA: TGCGCCAGCAGCTTCCTTTCCGGGACAGGGGGCTCCTACAATGAGCAGTTCTTC

D gene: TRBD2
CDR3 length: 15
clone size: -
J gene: TRBJ2-4
V gene: TRBV10-2
CDR3 protein: CATREEFLAKNIQYF
CDR3 DNA: TGCGCCACTCGGGAGGAGTTTTTAGCCAAAAACATTCAGTACTTC

D gene: -
CDR3 length: 15
clone size: -
J gene: TRBJ1-1
V gene: TRBV4-2
CDR3 protein: CASSRDADQNTEAFF
CDR3 DNA: TGTGCCAGCAGCCGAGACGCGGACCAGAACACTGAAGCTTTCTTT

D gene: -
CDR3 length: 14
clone size: -
J gene: TRBJ1-5
V gene: TRBV28
CDR3 protein: CASSLVVSNQPQHF
CDR3 DNA: TGTGCCAGCAGTTTAGTAGTTAGCAATCAGCCCCAGCATTTT

D gene: TRBD1
CDR3 length: 15
clone size: -
J gene: TRBJ1-3
V gene: TRBV5-1
CDR3 protein: CASSYRQGSGNTIYF
CDR3 DNA: TGCGCCAGCAGCTACCGACAGGGCTCTGGAAACACCATATATTTT

D gene: -
CDR3 length: 15
clone size: -
J gene: TRBJ1-5
V gene: TRBV6-6
CDR3 protein: CASSYSGQSNQPQHF
CDR3 DNA: TGTGCCAGCAGTTACTCAGGACAGAGCAATCAGCCCCAGCATTTT

D gene: -
CDR3 length: 17
clone size: -
J gene: TRBJ2-3
V gene: TRBV4-2
CDR3 protein: CASSPLGTSHITDTQYF
CDR3 DNA: TGTGCCAGCAGCCCCCTTGGAACTAGTCACATCACAGATACGCAGTATTTT

D gene: -
CDR3 length: 16
clone size: few
J gene: TRBJ1-1
V gene: TRBV5-1
CDR3 protein: CASSPASGDLNTEAFF
CDR3 DNA: TGCGCCAGCAGCCCGGCCAGCGGAGACCTGAACACTGAAGCTTTCTTT

D gene: -
CDR3 length: 13
clone size: -
J gene: TRBJ1-2
V gene: TRBV5-1
CDR3 protein: CASRFDRTYGYTF
CDR3 DNA: TGCGCCAGCAGATTCGACAGGACCTATGGCTACACCTTC

D gene: -
CDR3 length: 13
clone size: few
J gene: TRBJ2-7
V gene: TRBV9
CDR3 protein: CASSVWLSGEQYF
CDR3 DNA: TGTGCCAGCAGCGTTTGGCTTTCAGGCGAGCAGTACTTC

D gene: -
CDR3 length: 15
clone size: few
J gene: TRBJ1-2
V gene: TRBV6-1
CDR3 protein: CASSEVDGGLYGYTF
CDR3 DNA: TGTGCCAGCAGTGAAGTGGACGGAGGACTCTATGGCTACACCTTC

D gene: TRBD2
CDR3 length: 16
clone size: -
J gene: TRBJ2-2
V gene: TRBV5-1
CDR3 protein: CASSLGLAGAVGELFF
CDR3 DNA: TGCGCCAGCAGCTTGGGACTAGCGGGAGCAGTCGGGGAGCTGTTTTTT

D gene: -
CDR3 length: 14
clone size: -
J gene: TRBJ1-5
V gene: TRBV30
CDR3 protein: CAWSTDSRNQPQHF
CDR3 DNA: TGTGCCTGGAGTACTGACAGCCGCAATCAGCCCCAGCATTTT

D gene: -
CDR3 length: 14
clone size: -
J gene: TRBJ2-1
V gene: TRBV7-3
CDR3 protein: CASSPQGGYNEQFF
CDR3 DNA: TGTGCCAGCAGCCCTCAAGGGGGCTACAATGAGCAGTTCTTC

D gene: TRBD2
CDR3 length: 13
clone size: -
J gene: TRBJ2-3
V gene: TRBV30
CDR3 protein: CAWSLWEGDTQYF
CDR3 DNA: TGTGCCTGGAGTCTATGGGAGGGGGATACGCAGTATTTT

D gene: -
CDR3 length: 11
clone size: few
J gene: TRBJ1-3
V gene: TRBV7-9
CDR3 protein: CATAKGNTIYF
CDR3 DNA: TGTGCGACAGCGAAGGGAAACACCATATATTTT

D gene: -
CDR3 length: 11
clone size: -
J gene: TRBJ1-1
V gene: TRBV6-5
CDR3 protein: CASKLGVLAFF
CDR3 DNA: TGTGCCAGCAAACTCGGGGTGCTCGCTTTCTTT